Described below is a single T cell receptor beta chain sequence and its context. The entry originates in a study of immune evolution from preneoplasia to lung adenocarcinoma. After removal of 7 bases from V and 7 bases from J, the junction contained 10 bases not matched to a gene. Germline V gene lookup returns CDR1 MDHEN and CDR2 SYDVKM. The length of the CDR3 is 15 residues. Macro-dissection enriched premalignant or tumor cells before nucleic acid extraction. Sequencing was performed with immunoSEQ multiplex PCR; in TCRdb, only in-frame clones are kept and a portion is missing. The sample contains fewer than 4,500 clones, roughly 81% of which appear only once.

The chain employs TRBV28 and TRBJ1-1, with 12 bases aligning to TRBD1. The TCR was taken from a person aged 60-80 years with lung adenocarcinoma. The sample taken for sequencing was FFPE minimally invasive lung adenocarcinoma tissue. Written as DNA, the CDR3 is TGTGCCAGCATTTCAGGGGGGACAGGGGGCGATGAAGCTTTCTTT. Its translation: CASISGGTGGDEAFF.